This TCR beta chain appears in the sequencing data of a study of sequential checkpoint blockade in melanoma (dated by TCRdb to about 2019). Background on the whole study: Patients were assigned by 1:1 randomization to either first-line nivolumab followed by ipilimumab (arm A) or ipilimumab followed by nivolumab (arm B). Maintenance nivolumab came after both trial sequences. TCRbeta immunosequencing was performed on DNA from around 96 pretreatment melanoma tumor samples. Twenty-two patients had matched tumor biopsies taken before treatment and at week 13, after single-agent nivolumab (arm A) or ipilimumab (arm B). About three quarters of the matched pre- and post-treatment tumor biopsy pairs came from the same lesion.

TCRbeta CDR3 regions were immunosequenced from genomic DNA with the immunoSEQ Assay. Before high-throughput sequencing, genomic DNA was amplified using bias-controlled multiplex PCR. Processing in the source paper ran as follows. To quantify the absolute abundance of each unique TCRbeta CDR3 region, the sequences were collapsed and filtered. Clonality was defined as 1 minus Pielou's evenness and was calculated using productive rearrangements only. Tumor T-cell fraction was computed by normalizing TCRbeta template counts to usable DNA, estimated from several housekeeping genes. Clones with significantly greater frequencies in on-treatment versus baseline samples were identified using a previously published method. TCRdb's version of the immuneACCESS table is confined to in-frame rearrangements and falls short of the full clone set. An unresolved V gene accounts for under half of the shortfall where checked; the remainder is of unknown origin. For V, J and clone size, that table is used; D and trimming come from the DNA. This sample is represented by some 230 clones; roughly 14% of them were singletons. Less than 20% of the sample rests with the top ten.

Sample treatment or condition, as interpreted from the label and publication: randomized to nivolumab then ipilimumab (arm A) or the reverse (arm B). Prior DNA-damaging chemotherapy had not been received by any trial patient. The samples were obtained from melanoma patients enrolled in CheckMate 064, an open-label, randomized phase II trial testing sequential checkpoint blockade. Genomic DNA from formalin-fixed paraffin-embedded (FFPE) tissue samples was used for tumor TCR sequencing. Reading from cysteine to phenylalanine, the CDR3 counts 17 amino acids. The kept DNA is CDR3 alone, 51 bases in frame from the first base. From a lookup of the germline V gene, CDR1 and CDR2 are KGHSH and LQKENI. V is shortened by 6 bases, J by 3 bases, and the region joining them spans 23 bases. The table lists this clone with a few counts. The specificity of this receptor is unknown. Base-call qualities are not available, and no considerably larger clone is one nucleotide away.

What the research found in general, with its limitations: Larger, independent patient cohorts are needed to validate the response-prediction model that combines TCR metrics and mutation burden. Tumor T-cell fraction and clonality correlated with PD-L1 staining and CD8+ T-cell counts but not with mutational load. Patients whose tumor T-cell fraction and clonality increased by week 13 were about 30 times more likely to achieve clinical benefit. Small sample sizes and reduced statistical power limited the analyses of tumor T-cell fraction within each arm. In the nivolumab-first arm (arm A), an association was found between pretreatment tumor TIL clonality and response (P = .04).

The input for sequencing was tumor tissue (inferred from file names), taken from a patient given nivolumab and ipilimumab in sequence. The V gene is TRBV18 and the J gene is TRBJ1-1; tentative D gene TRBD1, with 6 bases matching. The receptor comes from a human donor with melanoma. In nucleotide form, the sequence is TGTGCCAGCTCGGCGGCCGGGGGGCTCGGCGGGGACACTGAAGCTTTCTTT. Translated, it gives CASSAAGGLGGDTEAFF.